This is a list of T cell receptor beta chains from one sample in a study of blood T cell repertoires in COVID-19. Profiled with immunoSEQ multiplex PCR; TCRdb holds only in-frame clones, not every one. The repertoire holds approximately 220,000 clones, with roughly 89% as singletons. The sample was PBMCs or T cells enriched from blood (not recorded which). These receptors were taken from a man in his thirties or forties who had been exposed to COVID-19. The CDR3 runs from the conserved cysteine through the conserved F or W. A D gene is named only where the DNA matches it firmly. Not every row has a clone size; where given, it reads once, few, many or a size class.

v_call	j_call	clone_size	d_call	cdr3_aa	cdr3_nt
TRBV5-1	TRBJ1-6	.	.	CASSALGHNSPLHF	TGCGCCAGCAGCGCTCTGGGGCATAATTCACCCCTCCACTTT
TRBV5-4	TRBJ2-1	.	.	CASSLGLPYYNEQFF	TGTGCCAGCAGCTTGGGACTACCGTACTACAATGAGCAGTTCTTC
TRBV6-2/TRBV6-3	TRBJ2-7	once	.	CASSTRAGSYEQYF	TGTGCCAGCAGTACGCGCGCGGGATCCTACGAGCAGTACTTC
TRBV30	TRBJ1-5	.	.	CAWGHNQPQHF	TGTGCCTGGGGACATAATCAGCCCCAGCATTTT
TRBV18	TRBJ1-2	.	.	CASSPKQAGYGYTF	TGTGCCAGCTCACCGAAGCAGGCGGGCTATGGCTACACCTTC
TRBV7-2	TRBJ2-4	.	.	CASSLQFRRTQNIQYF	TGTGCCAGCAGCTTACAGTTTAGACGGACACAAAACATTCAGTACTTC
TRBV5-1	TRBJ1-4	.	TRBD1	CASSRTGEGREKLFF	TGCGCCAGCAGCAGGACAGGGGAGGGCCGTGAAAAACTGTTTTTT
TRBV29-1	TRBJ2-1	.	.	CSVSLSSYNEQFF	TGCAGCGTTAGCCTGAGCTCCTACAATGAGCAGTTCTTC
TRBV7-2	TRBJ1-3	.	.	CASSYGAGNTIYF	TGTGCCAGCAGCTACGGAGCTGGAAACACCATATATTTT
TRBV18	TRBJ1-4	.	TRBD1	CASHRDSNEKLFF	TGTGCCAGCCACCGGGACAGTAATGAAAAACTGTTTTTT
TRBV5-1	TRBJ1-6	.	.	CASMISELGNSPLHF	TGCGCCAGCATGATATCGGAGTTAGGAAATTCACCCCTCCACTTT
TRBV5-5	TRBJ1-5	.	.	CASSATGTKRNQPQHF	TGTGCCAGCAGCGCGACCGGGACAAAAAGGAATCAGCCCCAGCATTTT
TRBV29-1	TRBJ2-2	few	.	CSVAEKNTGELFF	TGCAGCGTTGCGGAGAAAAACACCGGGGAGCTGTTTTTT
TRBV11-2	TRBJ2-5	.	TRBD2	CASSSPPGLAGVPGTQYF	TGTGCCAGCAGCTCGCCCCCGGGACTAGCGGGGGTCCCAGGAACCCAGTACTTC
TRBV6-5	TRBJ1-1	.	.	CASRYDRTNTEAFF	TGTGCCAGCAGATACGACAGGACCAACACTGAAGCTTTCTTT
TRBV24-1	TRBJ2-3	.	TRBD2	CATSDLSGGVNTQYF	TGTGCCACCAGTGACCTTAGCGGGGGGGTAAATACGCAGTATTTT
TRBV23-1	TRBJ1-2	.	TRBD1	CASSQSRQGASYGYTF	TGCGCCAGCAGTCAGTCGAGACAGGGGGCTAGCTATGGCTACACCTTC